Listed here are 24 T cell receptor beta chains from one sample, sequenced in a study of graft-versus-host responses after intestinal transplantation. Profiled with immunoSEQ multiplex PCR; TCRdb holds only in-frame clones, not every one. The sample yields around 89,000 clones, around 93% seen once. These TCRs are of unknown antigen specificity. The source was unstimulated CD8+ T cells sorted from spleen or lymph node cells, collected before transplant. The source is a human donor who was the organ donor for an intestinal transplant.

This chain joins TRBV14 and TRBJ2-4, with 7 bases matching TRBD1. This CDR3 has 15 amino acids. J was trimmed by 0 bases and V by 4 bases; bases with no gene match: 3. CDR1 is SGHDN, CDR2 FVKESK, per germline. The CDR3 loop is CASSPGQLAKNIQYF. CDR3 nucleotide sequence: TGTGCCAGCAGCCCGGGACAGCTAGCCAAAAACATTCAGTACTTC. Complete variable domain (other parts from reference TRBV14 and TRBJ2-4): EAGVTQFPSHSVIEKGQTVTLRCDPISGHDNLYWYRRVMGKEIKFLLHFVKESKQDESGMPNNRFLAERTGGTYSTLKVQPAELEDSGVYFCASSPGQLAKNIQYFGAGTRLSVL.

This chain links TRBV6-5 with TRBJ2-5; D is undetermined. This CDR3 spans 11 amino acids. Trimming took 2 bases from V and 5 from J, leaving 3 bases between them. Germline CDR1 reads MNHEY; CDR2 reads SVGAGI. CDR3 nucleotides: TGTGCCAGCAGTTACCTCGAGACCCAGTACTTC. It encodes CASSYLETQYF.

This chain joins TRBV2 and TRBJ2-1; 8 nucleotides agree with TRBD1. The ends lost 4 bases at V and 2 bases at J; junction bases unmatched: 4. The CDR3 covers 15 residues. The V gene's germline CDR1 is SNHLY and CDR2 FYNNEI. The CDR3 is CASSGQQGAYNEQFF. The CDR3 DNA is TGTGCCAGCAGTGGTCAACAGGGGGCCTACAATGAGCAGTTCTTC.

The genes are TRBV18 and TRBJ2-7, with D tentatively TRBD2 (5 bases). V shed 2 bases and J shed 0 bases, with 17 bases lying between them. Germline V gives CDR1 KGHSH, CDR2 LQKENI. CDR3 size: 17 residues. The CDR3: CASSPSSPGSNSYEQYF. The CDR3 nucleotides are TGTGCCAGCTCACCAAGCTCGCCTGGGAGCAACTCCTACGAGCAGTACTTC.

The genes are TRBV6-1 and TRBJ2-3, with TRBD1 matching 7 bases. V lost 6 bases to trimming and J lost 4 bases; unmatched junction nucleotides: 10. The CDR3 totals 15 residues. Germline-derived CDR1 and CDR2 are MNHNS and SASEGT. CDR3 nucleotide sequence: TGTGCCAGCAGGACAGGGCCCCTTAGTGCAGATACGCAGTATTTT. Its protein is CASRTGPLSADTQYF.

For this clone: The conserved phenylalanine or tryptophan is not found at the CDR3 terminus, so this likely reflects a read error. The chain employs TRBV27 and TRBJ2-7; maybe TRBD2 (5 bases). CDR1 and CDR2 from the germline V gene are MNHEY and SMNVEV (reference sequence). V was pared by 2 bases and J by 7 bases, with 15 bases between. The CDR3 length is 14 residues. The CDR3 region is CASSLIGTEAEQYL. CDR3 nucleotides: TGTGCCAGCAGTTTAATTGGTACGGAGGCTGAGCAGTACCTC.

V is TRBV30 and J is TRBJ2-1, with TRBD2 matching over 9 bases. The CDR3 contains 15 residues. In germline, CDR1 is GTSNPN, CDR2 SVGIG (reference sequence). The V segment lost 0 bases and the J segment 5 bases; nucleotides outside the gene matches: 5. The CDR3 reads CAWSVGSGGNNEQFF. Here the CDR3 DNA reads TGTGCCTGGAGTGTGGGCAGCGGGGGGAACAATGAGCAGTTCTTC.

The rearrangement joins TRBV29-1 to TRBJ1-2; the D is unclear. The CDR3 runs 12 residues. The V gene's germline CDR1 is SQVTM and CDR2 ANQGSEA. Between the trimmed V and J ends, which lost 7 bases and 4 bases, there was a span of 13 bases. In nucleotides, the CDR3 is TGCAGCGCCCTAACCGGGGTCTATGGCTACACCTTC. Encoded protein: CSALTGVYGYTF.

The rearrangement links TRBV6-5 to TRBJ2-2, with D maybe TRBD2 (6 bases). Trimming left V 5 bases short and J 3 bases short, with 7 bases between. Per germline, CDR1 MNHEY and CDR2 SVGAGI. The CDR3 runs to 13 residues. CDR3 region: CASSTSYTGELFF. The CDR3 nucleotides are TGTGCCAGCAGTACTAGCTACACCGGGGAGCTGTTTTTT.

This rearrangement joins TRBV29-1 to TRBJ1-1, with D tentatively TRBD1 (5 bases). This CDR3 region has 12 residues. The V end lost 5 bases, the J end lost 3 bases, and 10 bases lay between the germline ends. Per the germline V gene, CDR1 is SQVTM and CDR2 is ANQGSEA. CDR3 sequence reads: CSVPGEDTEAFF. CDR3 sequence (DNA): TGCAGCGTTCCGGGGGAGGACACTGAAGCTTTCTTT.

Written as DNA, the CDR3 is TGTGCCAGCAGCGGGGGACACCATTATGGCTACACCTTC. Translating gives CASSGGHHYGYTF. The chain joins TRBV7-2 to TRBJ1-2; tentative D call: TRBD1 (6 bases). This CDR3 has 13 amino acids. CDR1 and CDR2 (germline): SGHTA, FQGNSA. V was pared by 5 bases and J by 5 bases, with 12 bases between.

The chain employs TRBV4-3 and TRBJ2-2, with 15 bases lining up with TRBD2. Germline CDR1 and CDR2: LGHNA and YSLEER. With V trimmed by 3 bases and J by 4 bases, 12 bases remained unmatched. There are 20 residues in the CDR3. The chain's CDR3 is CASSQIPGLAGGSLTGELFF. Written as DNA, the CDR3 is TGCGCCAGCAGCCAGATCCCGGGACTAGCGGGGGGTTCCCTCACCGGGGAGCTGTTTTTT.

This clone was recorded once. Other DNA sequences within the sample encode an identical CDR3. This CDR3 is CASSLTGGNTEAFF. DNA for the CDR3: TGTGCCAGCAGTTTAACAGGGGGGAACACTGAAGCTTTCTTT. The chain couples TRBV27 to TRBJ1-1; 8 nucleotides match TRBD1. The CDR3 has 14 residues. The germline V gene encodes CDR1 MNHEY and CDR2 SMNVEV (reference sequence). J gave up 1 base and V 2 bases, and 0 bases lay outside the gene matches.

The chain recombines TRBV11-2 with TRBJ2-1, with TRBD2 matching over 7 bases. This CDR3 is 14 amino acids long. Per the germline V gene, CDR1 is SGHAT and CDR2 is FQNNGV. Losses at the gene ends were 3 bases for V and 4 bases for J; bases not matched to a gene: 3. CDR3 loop: CASSFLADYNEQFF. The CDR3, as DNA: TGTGCCAGCAGCTTCCTAGCGGATTACAATGAGCAGTTCTTC.

The rearrangement links TRBV2 to TRBJ2-7, with 7 positions matching TRBD1. The germline CDR1 and CDR2 sequences are SNHLY and FYNNEI. The V and J ends lost 6 bases and 1 base, in that order; junction bases with no gene match: 6. The CDR3 extends over 14 amino acids. In DNA, the CDR3 is TGTGCCAGCAGGGAGGCAGGGGGATCCTACGAGCAGTACTTC. This translates into CASREAGGSYEQYF. The full variable domain, with the rest looked up from reference TRBV2 and TRBJ2-7, is EPEVTQTPSHQVTQMGQEVILRCVPISNHLYFYWYRQILGQKVEFLVSFYNNEISEKSEIFDDQFSVERPDGSNFTLKIRSTKLEDSAMYFCASREAGGSYEQYFGPGTRLTVT.

The chain uses TRBV27 and TRBJ1-2, with no clear D. V was shortened by 6 bases and J by 2 bases, with 10 bases between the two germline ends. The CDR3 consists of 13 residues. Germline values: CDR1 MNHEY, CDR2 SMNVEV (reference sequence). DNA of the CDR3: TGTGCCAGCAGGTTGGCCGAAAACTATGGCTACACCTTC. It specifies CASRLAENYGYTF.

This rearrangement joins TRBV7-9 to TRBJ1-1, with no clear D. The CDR3 spans 12 residues. CDR1 and CDR2 from the germline V gene are SEHNR and FQNEAQ (reference sequence). Trimming took 10 bases from V and 4 from J, leaving 13 bases between them. The CDR3 region has the DNA TGTGCCACCTTCACTTCGTCCACTGAAGCTTTCTTT. Protein sequence: CATFTSSTEAFF.

The CDR3 DNA follows: TGTGCCAGCAGCGCTTCACACAATCCAGCGGGGACCCCCTACGAGCAGTACTTC. This sequence encodes CASSASHNPAGTPYEQYF. J is TRBJ2-7 and V is TRBV9; TRBD2 matches at 7 bases. The CDR3 consists of 18 residues. The V segment lost 3 bases and the J segment 2 bases; nucleotides outside the gene matches: 17. Germline CDR1 reads SGDLS; CDR2 reads YYNGEE. Full variable domain (outside the CDR3, taken from reference TRBV9 and TRBJ2-7): DSGVTQTPKHLITATGQRVTLRCSPRSGDLSVYWYQQSLDQGLQFLIQYYNGEERAKGNILERFSAQQFPDLHSELNLSSLELGDSALYFCASSASHNPAGTPYEQYFGPGTRLTVT.

The chain links TRBV7-9 to TRBJ2-7, with D perhaps TRBD2 (7 bases). The CDR3 is made up of 16 amino acids. Germline CDR1 reads SEHNR; CDR2 reads FQNEAQ (reference sequence). V was shortened by 5 bases and J by 4 bases, with 21 bases between the two germline ends. The CDR3 here is CASSKAGGHPNYEQYF. DNA of the CDR3: TGTGCCAGCAGCAAGGCCGGGGGGCACCCAAATTACGAGCAGTACTTC.

The chain recombines TRBV28 with TRBJ2-7; TRBD1 is a possible D gene (5 bases). Germline V CDR1 and CDR2: MDHEN, SYDVKM. The CDR3 has 14 residues. Trimming took 7 bases from V and 1 from J, leaving 14 bases between them. CDR3 DNA sequence: TGTGCCAGCACCCCCTCCAGGGAATCCTACGAGCAGTACTTC. It yields the protein CASTPSRESYEQYF.

This clone was seen once. This chain links TRBV30 with TRBJ2-3; perhaps TRBD2 as D (6 bases). CDR1 and CDR2 from the germline V gene are GTSNPN and SVGIG (reference sequence). CDR3 length: 14 amino acids. Trimming took off 0 bases at V and 6 bases at J, with 13 bases between the two ends. The CDR3 bases are TGTGCCTGGAGTGTACTACGGGCGGGGGATACGCAGTATTTT. Its translation is CAWSVLRAGDTQYF.

Notes on this clone: The same CDR3 is also encoded by other DNA sequences in this sample. V usage is TRBV2 and J usage is TRBJ1-2; tentative D call: TRBD1 (6 bases). Per the germline V gene, CDR1 is SNHLY and CDR2 is FYNNEI. This CDR3 region has 13 residues. Here the CDR3 DNA reads TGTGCTTCCCGGGACAAGATTAGCTATGGCTACACCTTC. It codes for CASRDKISYGYTF.

The rearrangement joins TRBV13 to TRBJ2-1; TRBD1 matches at 9 bases. V was pared by 4 bases and J by 3 bases, with 4 bases of the junction left unmatched. Germline assignment: CDR1 PRHDT and CDR2 FYEKMQ (reference sequence). The CDR3 has 15 residues. The CDR3 reads CASSSQGAGYNEQFF. CDR3 in DNA: TGTGCCAGCAGCTCACAGGGGGCGGGCTACAATGAGCAGTTCTTC. Filled out from reference TRBV13 and TRBJ2-1, the complete variable domain reads AAGVIQSPRHLIKEKRETATLKCYPIPRHDTVYWYQQGPGQDPQFLISFYEKMQSDKGSIPDRFSAQQFSDYHSELNMSSLELGDSALYFCASSSQGAGYNEQFFGPGTRLTVL.

The rearrangement joins TRBV5-4 to TRBJ2-7, with 8 bases fitting TRBD2. Germline CDR1 SGHNT, CDR2 YYREEE (reference sequence). V lost 4 bases, J lost 3 bases, and 6 bases stayed unmatched. This CDR3 region has 14 residues. For the CDR3, the DNA is TGTGCCAGCAGCCCGTCGGGGGGGAGCTACGAGCAGTACTTC. It encodes CASSPSGGSYEQYF.